The 8 T cell receptor beta chains listed next were all sequenced from one sample in a study of cytomegalovirus exposure and HLA in healthy donors. PCR primers comprised 60 Vbeta and 13 Jbeta primers. TCRdb's table, derived via immunoSEQ multiplex PCR, lists solely in-frame clones and lacks some. The repertoire holds around 40,000 clones, with around 90% as singletons. Sequencing was carried out using PBMCs. These receptors all come from a woman in her thirties or forties in good health and CMV-seropositive.

Comment on this clone: A read error may produce the germline difference seen at one junction end. The chain links TRBV7-7 to TRBJ2-7; 7 nucleotides match TRBD1. The CDR3 totals 14 residues. Looked up from germline, CDR1 is SSHAT and CDR2 is FNYEAQ (reference sequence). In nucleotides, the CDR3 is TGTGCTAGCAGCTTAGGGGGACAGAACTACGAGCAGTACTTC. Translation gives CASSLGGQNYEQYF.

The chain joins TRBV6-1 to TRBJ2-7; D may be TRBD2 (5 bases). From germline, CDR1 is MNHNS and CDR2 SASEGT. Trimming left V 6 bases short and J 1 base short, with 16 bases between. The CDR3 contains 15 residues. CDR3: CASREVGKGSYEQYF. DNA of the CDR3: TGTGCCAGCAGGGAGGTAGGAAAAGGGTCCTACGAGCAGTACTTC.

The rearrangement uses TRBV28 and TRBJ1-1, with D unclear. Trimming took 7 bases from V and 0 from J, leaving 12 bases between them. This CDR3 spans 14 amino acids. In germline, CDR1 is MDHEN, CDR2 SYDVKM. This chain's CDR3 is CASKSGSMNTEAFF. For the CDR3, the DNA is TGTGCCAGCAAAAGTGGGAGCATGAACACTGAAGCTTTCTTT.

V usage is TRBV29-1 and J usage is TRBJ2-3, with D possibly TRBD1 on 5 matching bases. Trimming pared 4 bases from V and 0 bases from J, leaving 14 bases between. The CDR3 has 15 residues. Germline V CDR1 and CDR2: SQVTM, ANQGSEA. CDR3 region: CSVVGRATSTDTQYF. CDR3 nucleotide sequence: TGCAGCGTTGTTGGCAGGGCGACTAGCACAGATACGCAGTATTTT.

This rearrangement joins TRBV29-1 to TRBJ2-2; D possibly corresponds to TRBD2 (5 bases). Between the trimmed V and J ends, which lost 4 bases and 4 bases, there was a span of 10 bases. Germline V gives CDR1 SQVTM, CDR2 ANQGSEA. This CDR3 has 13 amino acids. CDR3 region: CSVVEGPTGELFF. CDR3 in DNA: TGCAGCGTTGTTGAGGGCCCCACCGGGGAGCTGTTTTTT.

This clone turned up a few times. V and J are TRBV27 and TRBJ1-6; TRBD1 might be the D (5 bases). The CDR3 spans 17 residues. The V gene lost 2 bases and the J gene lost 0 bases, with 11 bases spanning the gap. Looked up from germline, CDR1 is MNHEY and CDR2 is SMNVEV (reference sequence). The CDR3 DNA is TGTGCCAGCAGTTTAGGGGGGGGGACCTCCTATAATTCACCCCTCCACTTT. Amino acid sequence: CASSLGGGTSYNSPLHF.

The genes are TRBV9 and TRBJ1-1; no reliable D call. Germline loops: CDR1 SGDLS, CDR2 YYNGEE. The CDR3 sequence is 12 residues long. Trimming took off 7 bases at V and 0 bases at J, with 7 bases between the two ends. The CDR3 region is CASGQMNTEAFF. The CDR3 DNA reads as TGTGCCAGCGGGCAGATGAACACTGAAGCTTTCTTT.

This rearrangement joins TRBV9 to TRBJ2-3; D is perhaps TRBD2 (6 bases). This CDR3 spans 15 amino acids. CDR1 is SGDLS and CDR2 is YYNGEE in the germline V gene. Trimming cost V 4 bases and J 0 bases, with 12 bases left between them. CDR3 amino acids: CASSLGGRSTDTQYF. The CDR3 DNA follows: TGTGCCAGCAGCCTCGGGGGACGGAGCACAGATACGCAGTATTTT. The whole variable domain, filled in from reference TRBV9 and TRBJ2-3, reads DSGVTQTPKHLITATGQRVTLRCSPRSGDLSVYWYQQSLDQGLQFLIQYYNGEERAKGNILERFSAQQFPDLHSELNLSSLELGDSALYFCASSLGGRSTDTQYFGPGTRLTVL.